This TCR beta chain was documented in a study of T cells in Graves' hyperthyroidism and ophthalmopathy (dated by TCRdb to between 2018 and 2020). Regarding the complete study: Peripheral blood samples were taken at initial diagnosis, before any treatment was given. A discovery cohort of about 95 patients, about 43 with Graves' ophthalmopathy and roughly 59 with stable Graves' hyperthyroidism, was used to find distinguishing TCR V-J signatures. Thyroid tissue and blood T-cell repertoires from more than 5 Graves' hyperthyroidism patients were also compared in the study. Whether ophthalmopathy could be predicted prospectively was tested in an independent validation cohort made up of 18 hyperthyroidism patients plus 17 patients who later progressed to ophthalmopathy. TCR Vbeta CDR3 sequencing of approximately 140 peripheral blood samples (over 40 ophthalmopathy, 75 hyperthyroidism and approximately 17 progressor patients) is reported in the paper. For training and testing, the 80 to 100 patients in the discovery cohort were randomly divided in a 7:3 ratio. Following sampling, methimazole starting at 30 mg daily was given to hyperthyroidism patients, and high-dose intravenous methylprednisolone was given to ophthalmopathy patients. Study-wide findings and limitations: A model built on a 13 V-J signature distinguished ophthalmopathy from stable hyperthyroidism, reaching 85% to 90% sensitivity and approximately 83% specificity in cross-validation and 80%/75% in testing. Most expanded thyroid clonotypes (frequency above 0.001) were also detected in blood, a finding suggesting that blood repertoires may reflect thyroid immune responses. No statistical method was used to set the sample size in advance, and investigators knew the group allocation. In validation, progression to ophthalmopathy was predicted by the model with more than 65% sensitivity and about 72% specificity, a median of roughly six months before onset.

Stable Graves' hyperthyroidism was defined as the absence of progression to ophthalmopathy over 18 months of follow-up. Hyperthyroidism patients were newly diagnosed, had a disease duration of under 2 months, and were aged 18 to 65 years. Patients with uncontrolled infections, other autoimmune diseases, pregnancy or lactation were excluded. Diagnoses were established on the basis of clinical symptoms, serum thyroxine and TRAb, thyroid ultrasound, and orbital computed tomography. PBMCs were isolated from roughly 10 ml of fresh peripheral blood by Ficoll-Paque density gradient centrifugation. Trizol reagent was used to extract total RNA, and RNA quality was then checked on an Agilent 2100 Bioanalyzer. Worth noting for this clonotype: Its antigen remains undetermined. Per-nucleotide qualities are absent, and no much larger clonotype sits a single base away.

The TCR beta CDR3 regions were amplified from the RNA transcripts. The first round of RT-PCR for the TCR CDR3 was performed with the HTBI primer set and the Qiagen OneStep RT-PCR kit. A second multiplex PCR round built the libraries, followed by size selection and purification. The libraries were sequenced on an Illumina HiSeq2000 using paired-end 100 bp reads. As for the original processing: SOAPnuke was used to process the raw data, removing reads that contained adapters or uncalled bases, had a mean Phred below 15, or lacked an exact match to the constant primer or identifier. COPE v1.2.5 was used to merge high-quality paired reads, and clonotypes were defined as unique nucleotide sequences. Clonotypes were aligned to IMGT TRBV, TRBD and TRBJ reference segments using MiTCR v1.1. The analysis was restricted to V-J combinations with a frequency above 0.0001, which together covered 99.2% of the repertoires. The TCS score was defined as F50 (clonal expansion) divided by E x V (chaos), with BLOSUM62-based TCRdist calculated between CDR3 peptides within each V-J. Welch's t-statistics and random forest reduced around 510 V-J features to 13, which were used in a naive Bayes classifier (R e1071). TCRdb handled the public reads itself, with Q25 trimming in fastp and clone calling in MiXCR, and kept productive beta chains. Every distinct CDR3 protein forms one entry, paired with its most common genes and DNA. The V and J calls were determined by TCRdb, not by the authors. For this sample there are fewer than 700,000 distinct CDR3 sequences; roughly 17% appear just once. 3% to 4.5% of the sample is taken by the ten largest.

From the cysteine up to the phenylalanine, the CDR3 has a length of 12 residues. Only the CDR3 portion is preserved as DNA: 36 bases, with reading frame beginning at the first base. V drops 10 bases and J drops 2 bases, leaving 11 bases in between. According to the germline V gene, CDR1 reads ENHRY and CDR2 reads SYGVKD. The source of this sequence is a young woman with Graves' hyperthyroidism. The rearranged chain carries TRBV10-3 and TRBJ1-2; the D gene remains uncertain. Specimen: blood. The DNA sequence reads TGTGCCACCCAAGGTGGGAACTATGGCTACACCTTC. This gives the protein CATQGGNYGYTF.